This T cell receptor (beta chain) was identified during a study of T cell responses to AZD1222 COVID-19 vaccine (dated by TCRdb to 2020 to 2023). Turning to the overall study: AZD1222 recipients given second doses at about 4 weeks or at about 12 weeks were pooled, since spike-specific TCR depth and breadth were not found to differ between the two schedules. A total of just over 230 trial participants underwent TCR sequencing, of whom more than 200 had received two doses of AZD1222 and approximately 25 had received two doses of the MenACWY control vaccine. Enrollment into the trials was organized by age into subgroups of 18-55, 56-69 and 70-plus years, and those subgroups contained about 160, 30 and 59 TCR-sequenced participants, respectively. Results the study describes overall, beyond this receptor: Most participants were white British and females outnumbered males, and the authors suggested that clonal diversity may have been underestimated. Only a handful of AZD1222 recipients were SARS-CoV-2 seropositive at baseline, limiting conclusions about previously exposed vaccinees. In the small 56-69-year group, the increase in depth fell short of significance, most likely because of low power. No day 14 peak-response samples were available, so repertoires were characterized only after the peak T cell response. After two AZD1222 doses, both the breadth and the depth of spike-specific TCRs were significantly higher than at day 0 and than in MenACWY recipients. Epitopes outside the regions mutated in the B.1.351 and B.1.1.7 variants were reportedly recognized by nearly half of the unique spike-specific TCRs. Vaccine-associated CD4 TCRs spanned the whole spike protein, with dominant responses in regions 160-218 and 743-854.

The time point label, as the study defines it: baseline before first vaccination. Vaccinee samples were obtained from the UK trials COV001 and COV002, which included a single-blind randomized controlled phase 2/3 trial of AZD1222 (ChAdOx1 nCoV-19) in healthy adults. Trial participant PBMC samples were collected at day 0 and day 28 after the second dose for TCRbeta chain sequencing. The CDR3 regions of human TCRbeta chains were analyzed by immunosequencing. In the authors' own workflow: TCRs in the repertoires were compared against a reference library of SARS-CoV-2-specific TCRs that had been generated with the MIRA antigen-specificity platform. Breadth was defined as the fraction of unique TCRs that were SARS-CoV-2-associated, and depth was defined as the fraction of total T cells that were SARS-CoV-2-associated. Each spike-specific TCR was assigned to its reactive spike region and to a CD4 or CD8 class using the MIRA data. Log10-transformed breadth and depth values were compared by one-way ANOVA with Sidak's multiple comparisons tests. TCRdb carries this immuneACCESS record with in-frame sequences only. Its versions omit some clonotypes, under half of them owing to an unresolved V gene in the studies checked, with the rest unexplained. V and J calls and clone size are as listed in that table; D and trimming were resolved from the DNA. Here the sample has about 150,000 clones; 94% occur a single time. Roughly 1.3% of the sample lies in the top ten.

Comment on this clone: Its antigen is currently not known. No base quality information exists; no much larger clone differs at one position.

Counted from cysteine to phenylalanine, this CDR3 has 16 amino acids. Only the CDR3 region is kept as DNA, spanning 48 bases read in frame from base 1. Sequences MDHEN (CDR1) and SYDVKM (CDR2) are obtained from the germline V gene. Here V drops 1 base and J drops 4 bases, and the junction holds 5 bases not matched to any gene. The receptor chain draws on TRBV28 and TRBJ1-5, and 9 junctional nucleotides match TRBD1. The specimen comprised peripheral blood, sampled on day 0 of AZD1222 vaccination. This receptor was identified in an adult in good health. CDR3 reads: CASSLLQGAVNQPQHF. The base sequence is TGTGCCAGCAGTTTATTACAGGGGGCGGTGAATCAGCCCCAGCATTTT.